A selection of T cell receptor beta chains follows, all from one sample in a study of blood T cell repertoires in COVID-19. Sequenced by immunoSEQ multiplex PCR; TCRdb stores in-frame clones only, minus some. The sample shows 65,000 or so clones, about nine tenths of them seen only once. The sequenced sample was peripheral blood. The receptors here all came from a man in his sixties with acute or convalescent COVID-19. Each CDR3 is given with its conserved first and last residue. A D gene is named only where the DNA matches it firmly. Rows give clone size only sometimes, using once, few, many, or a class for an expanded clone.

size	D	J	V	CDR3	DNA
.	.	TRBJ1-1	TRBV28	CASSLEGVPEAFF	TGTGCCAGCAGTTTAGAGGGTGTCCCTGAAGCTTTCTTT
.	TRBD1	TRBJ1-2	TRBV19	CASNDRGSYNYGYTF	TGTGCCAGTAATGACAGGGGGTCCTATAACTATGGCTACACCTTC
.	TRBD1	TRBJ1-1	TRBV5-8	CASSVRTGETEAFF	TGTGCCAGCAGCGTAAGGACAGGGGAGACTGAAGCTTTCTTT
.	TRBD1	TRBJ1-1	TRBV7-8	CASSNDRVRTEAFF	TGTGCCAGCAGCAACGACAGGGTTCGGACTGAAGCTTTCTTT
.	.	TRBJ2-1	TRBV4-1	CASSQGGPNEQFF	TGCGCCAGCAGCCAAGGGGGGCCCAATGAGCAGTTCTTC
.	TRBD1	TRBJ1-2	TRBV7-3	CASSSGQGYGYTF	TGTGCCAGCAGCTCGGGACAGGGGTACGGCTACACCTTC
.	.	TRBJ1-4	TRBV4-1	CASSPGLEEKLFF	TGCGCCAGCAGCCCGGGACTCGAGGAAAAACTGTTTTTT
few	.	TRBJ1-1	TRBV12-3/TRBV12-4	CASKDRYDTEAFF	TGTGCCAGCAAAGACAGGTATGACACTGAAGCTTTCTTT
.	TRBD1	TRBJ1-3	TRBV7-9	CASSPWDRGGENTIYF	TGTGCCAGCAGCCCTTGGGACAGGGGAGGCGAAAACACCATATATTTT
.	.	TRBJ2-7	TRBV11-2	CASSLASEQYF	TGTGCCAGCAGCTTAGCGTCCGAGCAGTACTTC
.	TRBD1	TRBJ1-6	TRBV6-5	CASVAGGNSPLHF	TGTGCCAGCGTGGCAGGGGGTAATTCACCCCTCCACTTT
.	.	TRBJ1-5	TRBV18	CASAAGRNQPQHF	TGTGCCAGTGCCGCCGGGAGGAACCAGCCCCAGCATTTT
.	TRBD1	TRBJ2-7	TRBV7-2	CASRNDRGYEQYF	TGTGCCAGCAGAAACGACAGGGGCTACGAGCAGTACTTC
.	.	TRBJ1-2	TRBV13	CASSSSPGKYGYTF	TGTGCCAGCAGCTCCTCGCCGGGGAAGTATGGCTACACCTTC
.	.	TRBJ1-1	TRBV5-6	CATTRARVTEAFF	TGTGCCACTACCCGGGCGCGGGTCACTGAAGCTTTCTTT
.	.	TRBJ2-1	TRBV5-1	CASSLTIGAINEQFF	TGCGCCAGCAGCTTGACCATAGGGGCTATCAATGAGCAGTTCTTC
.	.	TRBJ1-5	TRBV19	CASSIGDISSQPQHF	TGTGCCAGTAGTATAGGGGACATTTCGTCTCAGCCCCAGCATTTT
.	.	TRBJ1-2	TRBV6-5	CASSYRGEADGYTF	TGTGCCAGCAGTTACAGGGGTGAGGCGGATGGCTACACCTTC
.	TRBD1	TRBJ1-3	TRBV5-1	CASSSTGGFISGNTIYF	TGCGCCAGCAGCTCAACAGGGGGTTTCATCTCTGGAAACACCATATATTTT
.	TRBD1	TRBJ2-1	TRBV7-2	CASSLTGGSMYNEQFF	TGTGCCAGCAGCCTGACAGGGGGCAGTATGTACAATGAGCAGTTCTTC
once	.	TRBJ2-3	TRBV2	CASSSHITDTQYF	TGTGCCAGCAGTTCTCACATTACAGATACGCAGTATTTT
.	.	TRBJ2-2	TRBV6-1	CASSEGRPTNTGELFF	TGTGCCAGCAGTGAAGGCAGGCCTACGAACACCGGGGAGCTGTTTTTT
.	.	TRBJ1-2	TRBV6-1	CASSEAQWGLYGYTF	TGTGCCAGCAGTGAAGCGCAATGGGGCCTCTATGGCTACACCTTC
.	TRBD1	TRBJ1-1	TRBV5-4	CASSPGGSTEAFF	TGTGCCAGCAGCCCAGGGGGCAGCACTGAAGCTTTCTTT
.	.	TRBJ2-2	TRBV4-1	CASRRGDSDTGELFF	TGCGCCAGCCGCCGGGGGGACAGCGACACCGGGGAGCTGTTTTTT
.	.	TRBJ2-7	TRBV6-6	CASSYSMEQYF	TGTGCCAGCAGTTACTCTATGGAGCAGTACTTC
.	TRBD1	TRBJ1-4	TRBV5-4	CASSPTGNEKLFF	TGTGCCAGCAGCCCGACAGGGAATGAAAAACTGTTTTTT
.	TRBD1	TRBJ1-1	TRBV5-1	CASSPTGGRDTEAFF	TGCGCCAGCAGCCCGACAGGGGGACGAGACACTGAAGCTTTCTTT
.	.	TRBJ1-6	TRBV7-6	CASSLGDSYNSPLHF	TGTGCCAGCAGCTTAGGAGACTCCTATAATTCACCCCTCCACTTT
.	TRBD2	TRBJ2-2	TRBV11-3	CASSPSGGGNTGELFF	TGTGCCAGCAGCCCCAGCGGGGGAGGGAACACCGGGGAGCTGTTTTTT